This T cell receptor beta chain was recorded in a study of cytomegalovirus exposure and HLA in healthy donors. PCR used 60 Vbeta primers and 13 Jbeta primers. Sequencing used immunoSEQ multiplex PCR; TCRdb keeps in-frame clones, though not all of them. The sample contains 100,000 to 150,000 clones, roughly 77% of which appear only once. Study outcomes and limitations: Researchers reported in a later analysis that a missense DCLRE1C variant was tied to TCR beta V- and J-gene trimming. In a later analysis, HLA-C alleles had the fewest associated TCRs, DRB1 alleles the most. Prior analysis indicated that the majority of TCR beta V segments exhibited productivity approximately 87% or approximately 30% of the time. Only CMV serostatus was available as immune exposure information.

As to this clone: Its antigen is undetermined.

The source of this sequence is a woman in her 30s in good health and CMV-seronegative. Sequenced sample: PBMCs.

In nucleotides, the CDR3 is TGTGCCAGCAGCCCCTGGGACAGCATGAACACTGAAGCTTTCTTT. This encodes CASSPWDSMNTEAFF. This chain joins TRBV7-9 and TRBJ1-1; 7 bases agree with TRBD1. The junction had 6 bases not matched to a gene; V was cut back by 5 bases and J by 0 bases. There are 15 residues in the CDR3. In germline, CDR1 is SEHNR, CDR2 FQNEAQ (reference sequence).